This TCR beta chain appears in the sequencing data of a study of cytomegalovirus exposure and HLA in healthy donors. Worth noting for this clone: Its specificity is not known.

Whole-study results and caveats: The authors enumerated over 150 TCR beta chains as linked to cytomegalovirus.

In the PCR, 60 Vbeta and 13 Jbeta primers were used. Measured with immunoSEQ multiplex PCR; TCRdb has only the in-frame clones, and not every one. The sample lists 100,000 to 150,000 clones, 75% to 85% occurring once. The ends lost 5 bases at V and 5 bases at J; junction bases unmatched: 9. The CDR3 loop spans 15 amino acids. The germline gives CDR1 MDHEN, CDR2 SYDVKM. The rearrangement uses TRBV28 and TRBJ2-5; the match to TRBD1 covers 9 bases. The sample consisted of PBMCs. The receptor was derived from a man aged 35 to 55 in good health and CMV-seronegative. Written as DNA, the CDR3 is TGTGCCAGCAGTCCCCCACAGGGGGCGCATGAGACCCAGTACTTC. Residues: CASSPPQGAHETQYF.